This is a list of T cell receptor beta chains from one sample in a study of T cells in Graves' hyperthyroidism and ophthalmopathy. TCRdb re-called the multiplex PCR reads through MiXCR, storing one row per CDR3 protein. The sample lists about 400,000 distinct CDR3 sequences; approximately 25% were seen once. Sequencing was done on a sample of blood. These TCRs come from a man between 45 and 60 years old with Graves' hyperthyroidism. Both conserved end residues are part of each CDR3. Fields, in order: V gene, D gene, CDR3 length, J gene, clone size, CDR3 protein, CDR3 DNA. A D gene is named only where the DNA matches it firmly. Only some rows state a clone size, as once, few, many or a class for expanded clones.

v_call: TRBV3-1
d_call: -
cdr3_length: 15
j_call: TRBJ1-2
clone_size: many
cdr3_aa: CASSQEVHSNYGYTF
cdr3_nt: TGTGCCAGCAGCCAAGAGGTCCACAGTAACTATGGCTACACCTTC

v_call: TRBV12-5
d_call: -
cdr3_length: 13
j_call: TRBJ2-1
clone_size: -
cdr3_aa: CASGFSLVDEQFF
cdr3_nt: TGTGCTAGTGGTTTTTCTTTAGTGGATGAGCAGTTCTTC

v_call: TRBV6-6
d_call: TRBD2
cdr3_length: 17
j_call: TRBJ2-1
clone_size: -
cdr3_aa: CASSYSGTSGRRETQFF
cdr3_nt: TGTGCCAGCAGTTACTCGGGGACTAGCGGGAGAAGGGAGACCCAGTTCTTC

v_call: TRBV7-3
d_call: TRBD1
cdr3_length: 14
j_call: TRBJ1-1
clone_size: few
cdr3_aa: CASSGTGVDTEAFF
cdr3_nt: TGTGCCAGCAGTGGGACAGGGGTGGACACTGAAGCTTTCTTT

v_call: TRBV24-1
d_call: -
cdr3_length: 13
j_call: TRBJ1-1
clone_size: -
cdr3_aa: CATSDRDYTEAFF
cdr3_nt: TGTGCCACCAGTGATCGGGACTACACTGAAGCTTTCTTT

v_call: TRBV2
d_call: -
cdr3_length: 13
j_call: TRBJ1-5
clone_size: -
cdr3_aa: CASSEAGYQPQHF
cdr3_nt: TGTGCCAGCAGTGAGGCGGGGTATCAGCCCCAGCATTTT

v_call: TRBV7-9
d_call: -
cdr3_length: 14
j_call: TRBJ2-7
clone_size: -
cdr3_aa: CASSLASRATEQYF
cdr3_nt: TGTGCCAGCAGCTTAGCGTCCAGAGCCACCGAGCAGTACTTC

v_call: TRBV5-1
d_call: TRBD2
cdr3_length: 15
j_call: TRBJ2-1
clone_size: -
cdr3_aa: CASSSDGSGYGEQFF
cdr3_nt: TGCGCCAGCAGCTCGGATGGTAGCGGGTACGGTGAGCAGTTCTTC

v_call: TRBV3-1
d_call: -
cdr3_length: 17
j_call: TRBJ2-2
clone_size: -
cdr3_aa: CASSQDQGGSNTGELFF
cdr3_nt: TGTGCCAGCAGCCAAGATCAAGGTGGGAGCAACACCGGGGAGCTGTTTTTT

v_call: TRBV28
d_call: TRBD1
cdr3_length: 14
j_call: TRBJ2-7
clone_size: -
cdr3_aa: CASRSGTGAYEQYF
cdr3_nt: TGTGCCAGCAGATCCGGGACAGGAGCCTACGAGCAGTACTTC

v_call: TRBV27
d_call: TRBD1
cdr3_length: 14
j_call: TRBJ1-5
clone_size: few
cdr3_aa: CASSFGQGHQPQHF
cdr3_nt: TGTGCCAGCAGTTTTGGACAGGGTCATCAGCCCCAGCATTTT

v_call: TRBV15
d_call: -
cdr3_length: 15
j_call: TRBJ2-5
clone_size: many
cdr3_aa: CATSRDPQGRETQYF
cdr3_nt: TGTGCCACCAGCAGAGATCCCCAGGGGCGAGAGACCCAGTACTTC

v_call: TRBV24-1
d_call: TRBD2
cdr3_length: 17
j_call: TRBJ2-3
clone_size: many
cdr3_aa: CATSDFPGTSRPDTQYF
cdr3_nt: TGTGCCACCAGTGATTTCCCCGGGACTAGTCGACCAGATACGCAGTATTTT

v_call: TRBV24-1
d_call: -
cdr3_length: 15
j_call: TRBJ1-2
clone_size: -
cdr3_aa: CATSDFAGGSYGYTF
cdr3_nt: TGTGCCACCAGTGATTTTGCCGGAGGATCTTATGGCTACACCTTC

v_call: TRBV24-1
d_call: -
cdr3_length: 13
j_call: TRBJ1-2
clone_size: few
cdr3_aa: CATSRTDYYGYTF
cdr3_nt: TGTGCCACCAGCCGGACAGATTACTATGGCTACACCTTC

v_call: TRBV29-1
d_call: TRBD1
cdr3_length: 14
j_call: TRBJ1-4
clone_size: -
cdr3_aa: CSVEWTGDNEKLFF
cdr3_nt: TGCAGCGTTGAATGGACAGGGGATAATGAAAAACTGTTTTTT

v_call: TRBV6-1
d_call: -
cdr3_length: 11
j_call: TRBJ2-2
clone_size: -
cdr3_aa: CATPGDRELFF
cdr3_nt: TGTGCCACCCCGGGCGACCGGGAGCTGTTTTTT

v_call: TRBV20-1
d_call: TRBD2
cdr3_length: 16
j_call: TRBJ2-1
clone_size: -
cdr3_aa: CSARVAGGSSYNEQFF
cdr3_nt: TGCAGTGCTAGAGTAGCGGGAGGGAGCTCCTACAATGAGCAGTTCTTC

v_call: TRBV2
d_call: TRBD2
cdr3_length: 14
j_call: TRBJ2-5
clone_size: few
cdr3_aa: CARAHSGRLETQYF
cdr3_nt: TGTGCCCGGGCCCATAGCGGGAGATTGGAGACCCAGTACTTC

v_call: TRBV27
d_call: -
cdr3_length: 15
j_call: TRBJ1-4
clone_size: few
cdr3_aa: CASSFTPQDNEKLFF
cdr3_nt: TGTGCCAGCAGTTTCACCCCACAGGATAATGAAAAACTGTTTTTT